These T cell receptor beta chains were read from a single sample in a study of early T cells in non-severe SARS-CoV-2 infection. TCRdb reanalysed the 5' RACE reads using MiXCR and keeps one entry per CDR3 protein. Of roughly 70,000 distinct CDR3 sequences detected, roughly a fifth appear once; the ten largest clones hold about 17%. This specimen was whole blood, taken at baseline. The receptors were gathered from an adult who was a healthcare worker with PCR-confirmed SARS-CoV-2 infection or an uninfected control (not recorded which). The conserved cysteine and the conserved F or W are not part of the CDR3 here. The order of the fields is V gene, J gene, CDR3 length, CDR3 protein.

>TRBV7-2|TRBJ1-3|13
ASRDRAYPGNTIY
>TRBV5-1|TRBJ1-2|12
ASSLAGVGYGYT
>TRBV12-3/TRBV12-4|TRBJ1-1|10
ASSTNPKKAF
>TRBV12-3/TRBV12-4|TRBJ2-7|10
ASGRQVYEQY
>TRBV6-6|TRBJ1-2|11
ASSLGEAYGYT
>TRBV30|TRBJ1-1|10
AWQFAWSEAF
>TRBV6-1|TRBJ1-6|12
ASSDNWANSPLH
>TRBV9|TRBJ2-7|13
ASSADPEPSYEQY
>TRBV5-6|TRBJ1-2|10
ASSLGDHGYT
>TRBV7-8|TRBJ1-2|12
ASSLATGGFGYT
>TRBV20-1|TRBJ2-3|9
SASGTDTQY
>TRBV6-6|TRBJ2-7|15
ASSYPPDRTSSYEQY
>TRBV29-1|TRBJ1-1|10
SADRGSGKAF
>TRBV11-1|TRBJ1-4|14
ASSRSTVATNEKLF
>TRBV3-1|TRBJ2-2|10
ASSHQGGELF
>TRBV2|TRBJ1-5|14
ASSAALGQSARPQH
>TRBV3-1|TRBJ1-5|13
ASSQGFRGGQPQH
>TRBV5-5|TRBJ1-1|11
ASSFWVGTEAF
>TRBV5-1|TRBJ2-3|11
ASKKTGVDTQY
>TRBV30|TRBJ1-6|10
AWSTTDSPLH
>TRBV3-1|TRBJ2-2|12
ASSQISSGGELF
>TRBV12-5|TRBJ2-3|13
ASGTLSGGTDTQY
>TRBV7-9|TRBJ2-1|15
ASSLALAGPKYNEQF
>TRBV30|TRBJ2-1|9
AWSVGDEQF
>TRBV9|TRBJ1-1|11
ASSVVTETEAF
>TRBV21-1|TRBJ1-1|6
ASIGAF
>TRBV5-4|TRBJ1-2|12
ASSYSAGANGYT
>TRBV12-3/TRBV12-4|TRBJ2-7|15
ASSSLSNGDRVYEQY
>TRBV5-6|TRBJ2-7|13
ASSFAGVRDYEQY